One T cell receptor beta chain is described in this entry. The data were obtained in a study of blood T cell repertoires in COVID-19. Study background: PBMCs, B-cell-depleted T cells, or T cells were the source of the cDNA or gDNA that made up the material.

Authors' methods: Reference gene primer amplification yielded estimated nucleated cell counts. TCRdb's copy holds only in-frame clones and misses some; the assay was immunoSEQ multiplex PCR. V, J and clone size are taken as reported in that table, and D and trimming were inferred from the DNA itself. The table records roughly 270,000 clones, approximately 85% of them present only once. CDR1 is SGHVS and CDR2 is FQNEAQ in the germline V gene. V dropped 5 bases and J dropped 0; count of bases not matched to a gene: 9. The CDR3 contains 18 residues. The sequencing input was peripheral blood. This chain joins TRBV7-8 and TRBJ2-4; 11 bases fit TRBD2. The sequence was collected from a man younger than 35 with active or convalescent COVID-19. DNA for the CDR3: TGTGCCAGCAGCCGCATGCGACTAGCGGGGAGAGCCAAAAACATTCAGTACTTC. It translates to CASSRMRLAGRAKNIQYF.